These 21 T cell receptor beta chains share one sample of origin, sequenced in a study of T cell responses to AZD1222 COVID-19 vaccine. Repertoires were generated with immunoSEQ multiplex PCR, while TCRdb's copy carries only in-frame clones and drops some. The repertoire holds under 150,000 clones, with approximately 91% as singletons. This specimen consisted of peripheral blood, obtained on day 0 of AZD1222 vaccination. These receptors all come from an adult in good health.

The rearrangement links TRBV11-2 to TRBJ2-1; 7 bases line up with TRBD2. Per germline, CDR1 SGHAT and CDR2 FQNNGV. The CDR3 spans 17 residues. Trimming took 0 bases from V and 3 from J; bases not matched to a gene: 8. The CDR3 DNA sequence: TGTGCCAGCAGCTTAGAAAGGGGCGCGGGGGTCTACAATGAGCAGTTCTTC. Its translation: CASSLERGAGVYNEQFF.

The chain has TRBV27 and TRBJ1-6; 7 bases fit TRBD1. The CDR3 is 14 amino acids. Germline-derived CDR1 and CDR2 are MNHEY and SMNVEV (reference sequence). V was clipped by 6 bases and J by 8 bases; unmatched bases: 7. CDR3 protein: CASRGQPTDSPLHF. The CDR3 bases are TGTGCCAGCAGGGGACAGCCAACGGATTCACCCCTCCACTTT.

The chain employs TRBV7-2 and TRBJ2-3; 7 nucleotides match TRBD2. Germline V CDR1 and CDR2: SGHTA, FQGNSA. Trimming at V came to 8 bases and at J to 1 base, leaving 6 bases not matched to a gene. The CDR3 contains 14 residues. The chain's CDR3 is CASGAGRGTDTQYF. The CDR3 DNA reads TGTGCCAGCGGAGCGGGAAGGGGCACAGATACGCAGTATTTT.

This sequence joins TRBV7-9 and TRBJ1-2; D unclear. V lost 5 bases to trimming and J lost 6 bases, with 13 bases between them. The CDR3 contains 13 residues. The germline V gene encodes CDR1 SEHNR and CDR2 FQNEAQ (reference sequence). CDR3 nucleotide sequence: TGTGCCAGCAGCCAAGGAAACCGGGATGGCTACACCTTC. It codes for CASSQGNRDGYTF.

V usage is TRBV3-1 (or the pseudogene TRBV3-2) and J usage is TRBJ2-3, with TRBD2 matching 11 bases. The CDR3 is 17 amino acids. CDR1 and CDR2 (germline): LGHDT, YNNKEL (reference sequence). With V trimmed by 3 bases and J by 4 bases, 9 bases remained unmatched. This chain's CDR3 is CASSQVRLAGRSDTQYF. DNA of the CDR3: TGTGCCAGCAGCCAGGTCAGACTAGCGGGGAGGTCAGATACGCAGTATTTT.

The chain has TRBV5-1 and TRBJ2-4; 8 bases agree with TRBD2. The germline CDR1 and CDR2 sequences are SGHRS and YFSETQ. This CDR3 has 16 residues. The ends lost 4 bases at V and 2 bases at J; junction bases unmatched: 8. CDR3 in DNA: TGCGCCAGCAGCCCGGGGGGGGGCCGGTCCAAAAACATTCAGTACTTC. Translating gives CASSPGGGRSKNIQYF.

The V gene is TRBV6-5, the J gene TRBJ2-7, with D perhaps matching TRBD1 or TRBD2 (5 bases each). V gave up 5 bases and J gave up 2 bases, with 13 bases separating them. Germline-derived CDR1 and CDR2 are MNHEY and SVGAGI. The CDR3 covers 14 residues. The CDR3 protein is CASSPGREPYEQYF. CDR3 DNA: TGTGCCAGCAGTCCGGGACGGGAACCCTACGAGCAGTACTTC.

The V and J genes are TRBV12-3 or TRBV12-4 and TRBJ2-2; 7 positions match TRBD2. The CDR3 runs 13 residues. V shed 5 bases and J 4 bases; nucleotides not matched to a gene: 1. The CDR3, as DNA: TGTGCCAGCAGTGCTAGCGGCACCGGGGAGCTGTTTTTT. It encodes CASSASGTGELFF.

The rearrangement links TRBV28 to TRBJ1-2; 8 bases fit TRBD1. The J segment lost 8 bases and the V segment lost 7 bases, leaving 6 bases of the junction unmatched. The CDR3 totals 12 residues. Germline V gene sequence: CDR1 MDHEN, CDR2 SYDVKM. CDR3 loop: CASTQGALGYTF. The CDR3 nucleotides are TGTGCCAGCACCCAGGGGGCGTTAGGCTACACCTTC.

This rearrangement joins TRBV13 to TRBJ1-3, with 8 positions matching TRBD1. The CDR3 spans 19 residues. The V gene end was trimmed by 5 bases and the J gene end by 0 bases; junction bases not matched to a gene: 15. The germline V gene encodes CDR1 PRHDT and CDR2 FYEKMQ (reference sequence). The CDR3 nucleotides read TGTGCCAGCAGCCGAACCCGGGACAGGAACTTTTACTCTGGAAACACCATATATTTT. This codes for CASSRTRDRNFYSGNTIYF.

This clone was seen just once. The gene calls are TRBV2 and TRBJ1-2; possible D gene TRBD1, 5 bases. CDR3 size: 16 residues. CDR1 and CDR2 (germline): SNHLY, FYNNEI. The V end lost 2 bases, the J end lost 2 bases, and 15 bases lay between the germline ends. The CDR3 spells CASSERHPRQNYGYTF. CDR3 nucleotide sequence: TGTGCCAGCAGTGAACGCCATCCTCGACAGAACTATGGCTACACCTTC.

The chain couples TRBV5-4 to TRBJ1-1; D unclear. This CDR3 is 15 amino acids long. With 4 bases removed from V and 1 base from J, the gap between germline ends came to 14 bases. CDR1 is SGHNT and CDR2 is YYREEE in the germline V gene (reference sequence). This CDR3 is CASSPDSSGNTEAFF. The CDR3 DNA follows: TGTGCCAGCAGCCCGGATTCCTCGGGGAACACTGAAGCTTTCTTT.

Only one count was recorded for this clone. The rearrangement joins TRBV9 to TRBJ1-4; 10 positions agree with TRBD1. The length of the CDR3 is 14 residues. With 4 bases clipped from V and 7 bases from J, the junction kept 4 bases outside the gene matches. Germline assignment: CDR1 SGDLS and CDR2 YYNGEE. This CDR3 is CASSLRDRGEKLFF. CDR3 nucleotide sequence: TGTGCCAGCAGCTTAAGGGACAGGGGTGAAAAACTGTTTTTT.

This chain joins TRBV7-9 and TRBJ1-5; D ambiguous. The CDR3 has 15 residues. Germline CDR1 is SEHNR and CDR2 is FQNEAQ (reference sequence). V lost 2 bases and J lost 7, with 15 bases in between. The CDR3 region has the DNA TGTGCCAGCAGCTTATACGGTGGGGAGGGACAGCCCCAGCATTTT. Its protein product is CASSLYGGEGQPQHF.

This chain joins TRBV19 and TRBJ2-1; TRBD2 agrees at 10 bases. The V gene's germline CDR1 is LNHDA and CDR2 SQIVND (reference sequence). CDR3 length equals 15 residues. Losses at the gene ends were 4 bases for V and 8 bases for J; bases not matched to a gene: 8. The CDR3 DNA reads TGTGCCAGTAGTAGGACTAGCGGACCCGGGGATGAGCAGTTCTTC. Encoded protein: CASSRTSGPGDEQFF. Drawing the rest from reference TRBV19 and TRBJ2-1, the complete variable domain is DGGITQSPKYLFRKEGQNVTLSCEQNLNHDAMYWYRQDPGQGLRLIYYSQIVNDFQKGDIAEGYSVSREKKESFPLTVTSAQKNPTAFYLCASSRTSGPGDEQFFGPGTRLTVL.

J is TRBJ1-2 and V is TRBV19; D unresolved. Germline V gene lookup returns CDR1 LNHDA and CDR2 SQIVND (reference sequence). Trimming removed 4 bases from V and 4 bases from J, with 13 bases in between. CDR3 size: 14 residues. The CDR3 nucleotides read TGTGCCAGTAGTACGTACCAGGTTGGCTATGGCTACACCTTC. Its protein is CASSTYQVGYGYTF.

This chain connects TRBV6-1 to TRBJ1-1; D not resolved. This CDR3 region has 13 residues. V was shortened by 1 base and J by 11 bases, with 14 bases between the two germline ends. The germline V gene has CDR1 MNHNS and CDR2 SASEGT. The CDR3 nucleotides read TGTGCCAGCAGTGAAGGACGACGGTCTTGGGCTTTCTTT. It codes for CASSEGRRSWAFF.

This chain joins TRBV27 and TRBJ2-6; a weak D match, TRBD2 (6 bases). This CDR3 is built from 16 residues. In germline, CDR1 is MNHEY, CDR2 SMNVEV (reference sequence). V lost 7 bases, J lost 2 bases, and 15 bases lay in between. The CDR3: CASTLSRGTGANVLTF. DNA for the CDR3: TGTGCCAGCACCCTATCCCGGGGGACTGGGGCCAACGTCCTGACTTTC.

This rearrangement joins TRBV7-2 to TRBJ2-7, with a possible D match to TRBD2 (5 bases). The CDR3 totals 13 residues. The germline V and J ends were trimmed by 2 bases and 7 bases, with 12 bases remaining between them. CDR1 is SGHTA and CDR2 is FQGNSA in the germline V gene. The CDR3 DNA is TGTGCCAGCAGCTTACCTTCCGCGGGTGAGCAGTACTTC. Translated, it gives CASSLPSAGEQYF.

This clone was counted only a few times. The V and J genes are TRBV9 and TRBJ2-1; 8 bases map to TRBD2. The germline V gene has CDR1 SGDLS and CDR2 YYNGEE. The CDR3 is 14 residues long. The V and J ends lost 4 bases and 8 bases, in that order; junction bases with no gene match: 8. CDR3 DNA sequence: TGTGCCAGCAGCCCGGGGGGGCCGTCCGATGAGCAGTTCTTC. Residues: CASSPGGPSDEQFF. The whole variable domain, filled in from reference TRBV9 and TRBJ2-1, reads DSGVTQTPKHLITATGQRVTLRCSPRSGDLSVYWYQQSLDQGLQFLIQYYNGEERAKGNILERFSAQQFPDLHSELNLSSLELGDSALYFCASSPGGPSDEQFFGPGTRLTVL.

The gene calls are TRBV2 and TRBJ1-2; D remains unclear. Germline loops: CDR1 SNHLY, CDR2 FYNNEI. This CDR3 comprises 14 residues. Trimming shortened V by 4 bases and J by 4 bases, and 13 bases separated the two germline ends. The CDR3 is CASSGVRKGYGYTF. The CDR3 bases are TGTGCCAGCAGTGGAGTACGAAAGGGCTATGGCTACACCTTC.